This T cell receptor (beta chain) was sequenced for a study of cytomegalovirus exposure and HLA in healthy donors (dated by TCRdb to the late 2010s). Turning to the overall study: According to an earlier analysis of several hundred of the donors, about 179 million T cells yielded some 110 million unique TCR beta sequences and 276 Gb of sequence data. Both class I and class II loci were covered by HLA typing, at four-digit resolution. Typing coverage differed by locus: A, B, C, DRB1 and DQB1 were typed in roughly 620-640 donors, DQA1 in 500 to 550, DPA1 in 600 to 610, and DPB1 in just under 480. Every repertoire in the discovery cohort had been generated on one and the same sequencing platform. The study used immunosequencing to profile the T cell repertoires of hundreds of subjects and linked those repertoires to cytomegalovirus serostatus. To predict cytomegalovirus infection status, the study brought together high-throughput TCR immunosequencing, statistical association of individual TCRs with disease status, and machine learning. Alongside the repertoire data, information on donor age, sex, ethnicity and CMV serostatus was compiled. In a later analysis, previously published TCR beta repertoires from about 670 donors were re-analyzed and high-resolution HLA genotyping was added so that TCR occurrence patterns could be studied. A separate validation cohort of 100 to 150 different subjects was used in addition to the 666-subject first cohort. Rather than drawing on any new phenotypic data, the later analysis identified candidate immune exposures from TCR beta sequences and the way those sequences occurred across donors. The study was designed to test whether signatures of past pathogen exposure could be identified by cataloging public T cell receptors. Among the roughly 400 genotyped donors, around 79% belonged to the genetic ancestry cluster associated with self-reported Caucasian donors. An early release that covered several hundred HLA-typed donors contained 250 to 350 gigabases of sequencing data and tens of millions of unique TCR sequences. Because of strong linkage in the cohort, roughly 5 DR-DQ haplotypes were treated as single units for association and clustering. An earlier analysis of more than 450 of the donors used high-throughput TCR beta sequencing to judge whether each TCR beta V gene segment behaved as functional or pseudogenic. In a later genetic analysis, genome-wide SNP genotypes for about three fifths of the 666 donors were used, and that subset was treated as a discovery cohort. On average, around 230,000 unique TCR beta nucleotide sequences were sequenced per donor among more than 350 genotyped donors of the cohort, with roughly 20% of those sequences being non-productive.

The CDR3 numbers 17 residues from cysteine through phenylalanine. Kept here is only the CDR3 DNA, which spans 51 bases and is read in frame from base 1. CDR1 and CDR2 are drawn from the germline V gene: SGDLS, YYNGEE. At the junction V is shortened by 0 bases and J by 5 bases, with 20 bases in between. Libraries were built with the immunoSEQ multiplex PCR assay. A mixture of 60 forward primers for TCR Vbeta segments and 13 reverse primers for TCR Jbeta segments was used in the multiplex PCR. The CDR3 region of rearranged TCR beta genes was amplified from genomic DNA with a multiplex PCR assay. The Illumina HiSeq System was used to sequence the amplified TCR beta libraries as 87-base-pair reads. The authors' pipeline ran thus. Across the 500 to 850 repertoires, a later analysis counted 60 million to 90 million unique TCR beta chains, 9 million to 14 million of which were shared by at least two donors. Raw reads were error-corrected and collapsed into unique sequences with a nearest-neighbor algorithm that merged closely related sequences to remove PCR and sequencing errors. Alignment of CDR3 sequences to IMGT reference sequences was used to assign V, D and J gene segments. For a sequence to be retained, at least a six-nucleotide match to both a V gene segment and a J gene segment was required. Rearrangements were called productive when the CDR3 lacked stop codons and stayed in frame with V and J; all others were non-productive. CDR3 was defined according to IMGT convention as the region running from the second conserved V-encoded cysteine to the conserved J-encoded phenylalanine. The earlier analysis of about 620 of the donors excluded sequences that lacked an unambiguous match to a single V gene segment. In an earlier analysis of some 590 of the donors, a V segment was called functional when productive rearrangements were above 56.7%, and segregating when the standard deviation between donors exceeded 5%. A statistical classification framework was built for diagnosing cytomegalovirus status from the catalog of TCR beta chain sequences. In a later analysis, V and J genes were assigned by comparing TCR nucleotide sequences against IMGT/GENE-DB human TR gene sequences. In a later analysis, CDR3 sequences and most-parsimonious VDJ recombination scenarios were assigned using the TCRdist pipeline. In a later analysis, each TCR beta chain was defined by its CDR3 amino acid sequence together with its V-gene family, and reads without a unique V-gene family were excluded. To address suspected cross-contamination and a sequencing artifact, a later analysis removed 550 to 750 highly shared, low-generation-probability nucleotide sequences. In a later analysis, a clonal expansion index was calculated for each public chain from normalized within-repertoire ranks of inferred template counts. In a later analysis, generation probabilities were computed using a VDJ recombination model fitted to out-of-frame rearrangements, and the results were checked against IGoR. Hypergeometric tests were used in a later analysis to score TCR-TCR, TCR-HLA and TCR-CMV co-occurrence, with a repertoire-size bias correction applied to the TCR pairs. In a later analysis, false discovery rates were estimated by permuting HLA or CMV assignments 20 times. In a later analysis, co-occurring TCRs were grouped using DBSCAN, with TCRdist sequence similarity added in when clustering inside HLA-allele-positive subsets. Repertoires with fewer than 30,000 or more than 120,000 public chains, plus five repertoires with anomalous nucleotide sharing, were excluded from co-occurrence clustering. The table comes from immuneACCESS by way of TCRdb, which keeps in-frame sequences with V and J called. Part of the clones is missing from these tables; in studies checked, under half for an unresolved V gene and the rest for unknown reasons. The V and J calls and clone size are taken from that table; D and trimming were inferred from the DNA. Within this sample are about 160,000 clones, with about 80% of them counted one time only. The ten largest clonotypes hold around 2.3% of the sample.

The cohort consisted of 600 or so healthy bone marrow donors. Cohort members were all nominally healthy when sampled, although unrecorded immune exposures were likely present. The donor tested CMV seropositive and was one of the 289 seropositive cohort members. Each donor provided a peripheral blood sample, and peripheral blood mononuclear cells were used for TCR beta sequencing. The Qiagen DNeasy Blood Extraction Kit was used to extract genomic DNA from the blood cell samples. As concerns this clone: The antigen it binds to is not known. Base qualities are missing; no much larger clone stands one base away.

Study-level results and caveats: Because counts were too low, about 17 rarely observed V segments, including chromosome 9 orphons, were excluded from the earlier analysis of several hundred of the donors. In a later genetic analysis, fewer N-insertions in productive TCRs were reported among donors in an Asian-associated ancestry cluster than the approximately 670-donor mean. The cohort was sequenced for TCR beta chains only, and without alpha or paired-chain data the features that could be detected were limited. The authors suggested that the approach could potentially be extended to other disease states and immunological phenotypes. Three of the identified cytomegalovirus-associated TCR beta chains were confirmed in vitro to be specific for cytomegalovirus antigens. V-gene and J-gene trimming of TCR beta chains was associated with a missense DCLRE1C variant in a later genetic analysis, and the association was replicated in an independent cohort. When HLA alleles, especially DR and DQ, strongly co-occurred, attributing TCR associations to individual alleles was difficult. Most TCR sequences were observed very rarely across donors, whereas some public TCRs were present in many individuals. The classifier was reported to diagnose cytomegalovirus status with high specificity and sensitivity in both the original and validation cohorts. A further reported finding was that TCR beta sequences accurately predicted the HLA-A and HLA-B alleles for most subjects in the first cohort. In a later analysis, HLA-associated TCR beta chains were found to be more clonally expanded and to have lower generation probabilities than equally common non-associated chains. In a later analysis, several top co-occurrence clusters were reported to appear linked to parvovirus B19, influenza, CMV and Epstein-Barr virus. Specific HLA alleles were associated with about 17,000 TCR beta sequences at a false discovery rate of 0.05 in a later analysis. The 87-base-pair reads could not distinguish some IMGT-functional V segments, including TRBV6-2 and TRBV6-3, so those segments were excluded. An earlier analysis of several hundred of the donors showed that most TCR beta V segments appeared in productive rearrangements either about 87% or about 30% of the time, which broadly matched IMGT annotations. A cluster of highly shared sequence variants was judged likely to represent a technical artifact of the sequencing pipeline. In a later analysis, most CMV-associated TCR beta chains were found to appear HLA-restricted, with HLA associations seemingly driven largely by CMV exposure. Sequencing depth was assumed to be roughly uniform across donors in the presence/absence analyses, though that assumption may not hold. Correlated functional status among segregating V segments might reflect linkage disequilibrium, but an unknown experimental factor could not be ruled out. HLA typing was unavailable for some donors at each locus, so association tests used only the typed subset. For the cohort, immune exposure information was limited to CMV serostatus. In a later analysis, the rate of TCR association differed among HLA loci, with DRB1 alleles having the most associated TCRs and HLA-C alleles having the fewest. A total of 150 or so TCR beta chains were listed by the study as associated with cytomegalovirus.

This clonotype was obtained from a man aged 50 to 60 in good health and CMV-seropositive. The sequencing input was PBMCs. The chain joins TRBV9 to TRBJ1-1; tentative D gene TRBD1, with 5 bases matching. The nucleotide sequence reads TGTGCCAGCAGCGTAGTGGGGGGTGGGGGAATCGGAACTGAAGCTTTCTTT. Translated, this is CASSVVGGGGIGTEAFF.